The clone carrying this T cell receptor (beta chain) has just a few counts. What it recognizes is unknown. What was amplified from RNA transcripts were TCR beta CDR3 regions. Using the HTBI primer set, a first-round RT-PCR was run on the TCR CDR3. MiXCR, run by TCRdb on the multiplex PCR reads, gives a single entry per CDR3 protein. The sample yields 600,000 to 850,000 distinct CDR3 sequences, roughly a sixth seen once. This sample was included in a study of T cells in Graves' hyperthyroidism and ophthalmopathy. Study outcomes and limitations: A median about 6.5 months before onset, the model predicted ophthalmopathy. Also found in blood were most expanded thyroid clonotypes above 0.001.

CDR3 length: 15 amino acids. V was cut by 3 bases and J by 3 bases, with 12 bases left in between. Germline CDR1 and CDR2: SGDLS and YYNGEE. This TCR derives from a woman between 45 and 60 years old with Graves' hyperthyroidism that later progressed to Graves' ophthalmopathy. The sample consisted of blood. The gene calls are TRBV9 and TRBJ1-4; D uncertain. This CDR3 reads CASSEGGFANEKLFF. CDR3 in DNA: TGTGCCAGCAGCGAGGGAGGGTTCGCTAATGAAAAACTGTTTTTT.